This T cell receptor (beta chain) was observed in a study of cytomegalovirus exposure and HLA in healthy donors. Of note for this clone: Its antigen is unknown.

The donors, nominally healthy at sampling, likely had unrecorded immune exposures. Study findings and constraints: A later analysis showed HLA-associated TCR beta chains outstripping equally common others in clonal expansion. According to an earlier analysis, most TCR beta V segments yielded productive rearrangements about 90% or about 30% of the time. Cytomegalovirus-associated status was assigned to 164 TCR beta chains.

Use of 60 Vbeta and 13 Jbeta primers characterized the PCR. Measured with immunoSEQ multiplex PCR; TCRdb has only the in-frame clones, and not every one. The sample table sets out about 200,000 clones. The clonotype was recovered from a girl aged 2 to 9 in good health and CMV-seropositive. Sequenced input: PBMCs.

The CDR3 spells CASSSGGLAAYNEQFF. Here the CDR3 DNA reads TGTGCCAGCAGCTCGGGGGGACTAGCGGCCTACAATGAGCAGTTCTTC. The chain has TRBV28 and TRBJ2-1; TRBD2 aligns across 11 bases. The germline gives CDR1 MDHEN, CDR2 SYDVKM. V shed 6 bases and J 2 bases; nucleotides not matched to a gene: 6. The CDR3 covers 16 residues.